One sample yielded the 21 T cell receptor beta chains listed below, sequenced in a study of cytomegalovirus exposure and HLA in healthy donors. PCR primers comprised 60 Vbeta and 13 Jbeta primers. Profiling relied on immunoSEQ multiplex PCR, and the TCRdb table lists in-frame clones only, not all of them. This sample yields 98,000 or so clones, of which 65% to 80% are seen a single time; approximately 15% belongs to the top ten. The sequenced sample consisted of PBMCs. These receptors all come from a man in his 60s in good health and CMV-seropositive.

The V call is TRBV10-1, the J call TRBJ1-2, with 7 bases aligning to TRBD1. Germline-derived CDR1 and CDR2 are WNHNN and SYGVQD (reference sequence). With 5 bases clipped from V and 2 bases from J, the junction kept 2 bases outside the gene matches. This CDR3 contains 13 residues. The CDR3 here is CASSRDRNYGYTF. The CDR3 bases are TGCGCCAGCAGTCGGGACAGAAACTATGGCTACACCTTC.

This sequence joins TRBV5-1 and TRBJ2-2; D perhaps matches TRBD1 (6 bases). The CDR3 is made up of 15 amino acids. Germline CDR1 and CDR2: SGHRS and YFSETQ. V was shortened by 3 bases and J by 0 bases, with 9 bases between the two germline ends. The CDR3 reads CASSSGTTNTGELFF. The CDR3 nucleotides are TGCGCCAGCAGCTCCGGGACAACGAACACCGGGGAGCTGTTTTTT.

The chain is built from TRBV4-2 and TRBJ2-1; 7 bases match TRBD1. CDR3 length: 14 residues. CDR1 is LGHNA and CDR2 is YNFKEQ in the germline V gene. Germline trimming cut 8 bases from V and 8 bases from J; bases unmatched to any gene: 12. CDR3: CASRQGGIVDEQFF. The DNA of the CDR3 is TGTGCCAGCCGACAGGGTGGTATAGTCGATGAGCAGTTCTTC.

The chain recombines TRBV5-1 with TRBJ2-2; 8 nucleotides match TRBD1. Per the germline V gene, CDR1 is SGHRS and CDR2 is YFSETQ. V gave up 4 bases and J gave up 6 bases; unmatched junction bases: 14. The CDR3 is made up of 17 amino acids. CDR3 region: CASSPISRDRTPGELFF. Here the CDR3 DNA reads TGCGCCAGCAGCCCCATTTCACGGGACAGGACGCCCGGGGAGCTGTTTTTT.

This rearrangement joins TRBV7-3 to TRBJ2-2; 10 nucleotides line up with TRBD1. The ends lost 2 bases at V and 4 bases at J; junction bases unmatched: 4. There are 16 residues in the CDR3. Germline V gene data show CDR1 as SGHTA and CDR2 as FQGTGA. The CDR3 sequence: CASSLLTGGLTGELFF. CDR3 sequence (DNA): TGTGCCAGCAGCTTACTGACAGGGGGCCTCACCGGGGAGCTGTTTTTT.

The chain carries TRBV7-6 and TRBJ2-3; the D gene is possibly TRBD2 (6 bases). V gave up 5 bases and J gave up 0 bases, with 15 bases separating them. Germline V gene data show CDR1 as SGHVS and CDR2 as FNYEAQ. The CDR3 length is 16 residues. CDR3 in amino acids: CASSPTPGTSTDTQYF. In DNA, the CDR3 is TGTGCCAGCAGCCCCACCCCAGGGACTAGCACAGATACGCAGTATTTT.

The chain uses TRBV25-1 and TRBJ2-5; a possible D gene is TRBD1 (6 bases). Germline CDR1 and CDR2: MGHDK and SYGVNS. V shed 6 bases and J shed 5 bases, with 16 bases lying between them. CDR3 length: 14 residues. Here the CDR3 reads CASSDYRVWETQYF. The CDR3 coding sequence is TGTGCCAGCAGCGATTACAGGGTTTGGGAGACCCAGTACTTC. The full variable domain, rest sourced from reference TRBV25-1 and TRBJ2-5, is EADIYQTPRYLVIGTGKKITLECSQTMGHDKMYWYQQDPGMELHLIHYSYGVNSTEKGDLSSESTVSRIRTEHFPLTLESARPSHTSQYLCASSDYRVWETQYFGPGTRLLVL.

V and J are TRBV27 and TRBJ1-1, with TRBD1 matching 7 bases. V lost 8 bases and J lost 3; bases outside the gene matches: 9. This CDR3 is built from 14 residues. Germline V gene sequence: CDR1 MNHEY, CDR2 SMNVEV (reference sequence). CDR3 region: CASQGVGRDTEAFF. The DNA for the CDR3 is TGTGCCAGCCAGGGGGTCGGGAGGGACACTGAAGCTTTCTTT.

A note on this clone: One junction end disagrees with the germline gene, perhaps due to a read error. The rearrangement links TRBV7-7 to TRBJ2-3; 7 bases line up with TRBD2. The CDR3 spans 18 residues. CDR1 and CDR2 (germline): SSHAT, FNYEAQ (reference sequence). This CDR3 reads CASSLAGRVAGAQDTQYF. The DNA for the CDR3 is TGTGCTAGCAGCTTAGCCGGTCGGGTAGCGGGTGCCCAAGATACGCAGTATTTT.

This clone was counted a few times. This chain links TRBV28 with TRBJ2-1; TRBD1 matches at 8 bases. This CDR3 comprises 15 residues. V was clipped by 7 bases and J by 0 bases; unmatched bases: 5. Germline V gene lookup returns CDR1 MDHEN and CDR2 SYDVKM. The CDR3 spells CASTTGQGSYNEQFF. In DNA form, the CDR3 reads TGTGCCAGCACCACAGGACAGGGCTCCTACAATGAGCAGTTCTTC.

This clone was picked up a small number of times. The rearrangement links TRBV5-6 to TRBJ2-7; possibly TRBD1 for D (5 bases). The CDR3 has 13 amino acids. Germline CDR1 is SGHDT and CDR2 is YYEEEE. The V end was cut by 4 bases, the J end by 4 bases, with 12 bases between. This CDR3 is CASSALGRYEQYF. The DNA of the CDR3 is TGTGCCAGCAGCGCACTGGGGCGGTACGAGCAGTACTTC.

This chain links TRBV5-3 with TRBJ2-1, with D perhaps matching TRBD2 (6 bases). TRBV5-3 is filed as an ORF, its function uncertain. V was cut by 0 bases and J by 8 bases, with 15 bases left in between. This CDR3 contains 15 residues. CDR3 bases: TGTGCCAGAAGCTTGGACTACCTTGGAGGGGATGAGCAGTTCTTC. Protein product: CARSLDYLGGDEQFF.

The gene calls are TRBV6-6 and TRBJ1-2; D gene uncertain. CDR1 is MNHNY, CDR2 SVGAGI, per germline (reference sequence). CDR3 size: 12 residues. Trimming cost V 6 bases and J 4 bases, with 9 bases left between them. The CDR3 spells CASSQESYGYTF. In DNA, the CDR3 is TGTGCCAGCAGCCAGGAATCCTATGGCTACACCTTC.

V gene TRBV30 combines with J gene TRBJ1-2; 10 positions match TRBD1. Germline CDR1 GTSNPN, CDR2 SVGIG (reference sequence). The CDR3 contains 13 residues. The V gene end was trimmed by 4 bases and the J gene end by 4 bases; junction bases not matched to a gene: 3. This CDR3 reads CAWMRDRGYGYTF. In DNA, the CDR3 is TGTGCCTGGATGAGGGACAGGGGCTATGGCTACACCTTC. Filled out from reference TRBV30 and TRBJ1-2, the complete variable domain reads SQTIHQWPATLVQPVGSPLSLECTVEGTSNPNLYWYRQAAGRGLQLLFYSVGIGQISSEVPQNLSASRPQDRQFILSSKKLLLSDSGFYLCAWMRDRGYGYTFGSGTRLTVV.

The CDR3 nucleotides read TGTGCCAGTAGTATCGGAGGGGGCAGTGAAGCTTTCTTT. Translating gives CASSIGGGSEAFF. The rearrangement uses TRBV19 and TRBJ1-1; 7 bases line up with TRBD1. Germline loops: CDR1 LNHDA, CDR2 SQIVND (reference sequence). The CDR3 is 13 residues long. With 3 bases clipped from V and 7 bases from J, the junction kept 5 bases outside the gene matches.

The chain links TRBV10-3 to TRBJ1-2; TRBD1 matches at 9 bases. There are 13 residues in the CDR3. The trim removed 7 bases at V and 10 bases at J, leaving 10 bases unmatched. From germline, CDR1 is ENHRY and CDR2 SYGVKD. The CDR3 bases are TGTGCCATCACCCTGGGACAGGGCTCGTACTACACCTTC. Encoded protein: CAITLGQGSYYTF.

The chain employs TRBV21-1 and TRBJ2-1; the table's D call, TRBD1, was not checked against the DNA. TRBV21-1 is labeled a pseudogene. The CDR3 totals 15 residues. This CDR3 is CASSKGGQPYNEQFF. The CDR3 DNA reads as TGTGCCAGCAGCAAAGGAGGACAGCCCTACAATGAGCAGTTCTTC.

The CDR3 region has the DNA TGTGCCAGCAGCTTGGGGGGGATAGGTGAAAAACTGTTTTTT. Its protein is CASSLGGIGEKLFF. The rearrangement links TRBV28 to TRBJ1-4, with D maybe TRBD1 (5 bases). Germline loops: CDR1 MDHEN, CDR2 SYDVKM. V was clipped by 6 bases and J by 7 bases, with 15 bases between them. The CDR3 loop spans 14 amino acids.

The rearrangement links TRBV27 to TRBJ2-7; 8 bases line up with TRBD1. CDR3 length: 13 amino acids. Germline V gives CDR1 MNHEY, CDR2 SMNVEV (reference sequence). J lost 3 bases, V lost 11 bases, and 9 bases had no gene match. CDR3 bases: TGTGCCTGCACAGGGGGTACGAACTACGAGCAGTACTTC. It encodes CACTGGTNYEQYF.

This chain joins TRBV5-4 and TRBJ2-4, with 11 bases matching TRBD2. Germline CDR1 SGHNT, CDR2 YYREEE (reference sequence). V was pared by 6 bases and J by 8 bases, with 16 bases of the junction left unmatched. CDR3 length: 17 amino acids. CDR3 DNA: TGTGCCAGCACCACTGCAGGTAGCGGGGGGGGACAGGACATTCAGTACTTC. Protein: CASTTAGSGGGQDIQYF.

The genes are TRBV6-5 and TRBJ2-3, with TRBD1 identical over 7 bases. The CDR3 runs 15 residues. Germline values: CDR1 MNHEY, CDR2 SVGAGI. Trimming cost V 2 bases and J 0 bases; bases outside gene matches: 2. In DNA, the CDR3 is TGTGCCAGCAGTTACGGGACAGCTAGCACAGATACGCAGTATTTT. It specifies CASSYGTASTDTQYF.